This T cell receptor (beta chain) stems from a study of T-cell reconstitution after alpha-beta-depleted transplantation in children. General study points: Among T cells one year after transplant, newly produced cells accounted for most counts and diversity. Several hundred rapidly expanded clones from non-depleted graft cells reportedly supplied alpha-beta T cells about two months post-transplant.

This clonotype was seen ten or more times. The antigen remains undetermined. Per germline, CDR1 DFQATT and CDR2 SNEGSKA (reference sequence). This CDR3 is 12 amino acids long. The V and J ends lost 7 bases and 3 bases, in that order; junction bases with no gene match: 3. Using unique molecular identifiers, the investigators prepared the TCRbeta library. TCRdb itself ran the PCR reads through MiXCR, one entry per CDR3 protein. The sample has 200,000 to 250,000 distinct CDR3 sequences, approximately 11% seen once. The sequencing here drew on PBMCs, taken before TCRalphabeta/CD19-depleted stem cell transplant. The chain recombines TRBV20-1 with TRBJ2-3; TRBD2 agrees at 8 bases. The source of this sequence is a child under two years old with acute myeloid leukemia, due to receive a stem cell transplant. The CDR3 reads CSVGTSTDTQYF. The CDR3 DNA follows: TGCAGTGTTGGGACTAGTACAGATACGCAGTATTTT.